This T cell receptor beta chain was captured in a study of T cell repertoires in cytomegalovirus infection. About the study: It was recently identified HLA-C-restricted and well-studied HLA-B-restricted CMV epitopes that the study used. Both CMV infection and a matching HLA type were indicated by public TCR beta signatures.

Via MiXCR, TCRdb re-called the reads, giving one row per CDR3 protein. The repertoire holds roughly 860,000 distinct CDR3 sequences, with approximately 32% as singletons. Study results and limitations: Ex vivo, HLA-C-restricted CMV-specific TCR beta clonotypes prevailed over the rest of the response. CMV carriers with the relevant HLA were identified by cumulative public TCR beta family frequency.

On this clonotype: Its antigen is undetermined.

Germline V gene sequence: CDR1 MNHNY, CDR2 SVGAGI (reference sequence). The CDR3 covers 15 residues. V was trimmed by 11 bases and J by 7 bases, leaving 24 bases between them. This sequence joins TRBV6-6 and TRBJ2-1; the D gene is possibly TRBD1 (5 bases). The sequence came from a human donor in good health (CMV status not recorded). Some clones in this sample may be carry-over from other donors' samples. This specimen consisted of cultured CD8+ T cells from PBMCs, obtained from culture after CMV antigen stimulation. CDR3 coding DNA: TGTGCCGGACGGTCGGAACGCCAGGGCAGAAATGAGCAGTTCTTC. Translation: CAGRSERQGRNEQFF.